This T cell receptor beta chain was found in a study of T-cell reconstitution after alpha-beta-depleted transplantation in children. Study conclusions and caveats: One year post-transplant, T-cell counts and diversity were largely derived from T cells produced anew. For some patients, TCRbeta diversity was high at day 60 because of recipient T cells and thymic progenitors that survived. There were reportedly several hundred expanded graft clones from which alpha-beta T cells came about two months after transplant.

During its preparation, the TCRbeta library received unique molecular identifiers. One entry per CDR3 protein results from TCRdb running MiXCR on the PCR reads. Of about 980,000 distinct CDR3 sequences in the sample, 25% to 35% were seen once. In regard to this clonotype: Its antigen is as yet unknown.

Germline CDR1 reads DFQATT; CDR2 reads SNEGSKA (reference sequence). The CDR3 contains 15 residues. With 0 bases removed from V and 1 base from J, the gap between germline ends came to 10 bases. V usage is TRBV20-1 and J usage is TRBJ2-4; D uncertain. This TCR was sampled from a boy younger than two who had a stem cell transplant for SCID, so the T cells may come from the graft donor. This specimen consisted of PBMCs, mostly from graft donor cells, obtained 360 days after TCRalphabeta/CD19-depleted stem cell transplant. In DNA, the CDR3 is TGCAGTGCTAGAGACACTAAGAACGCCAAAAACATTCAGTACTTC. As protein: CSARDTKNAKNIQYF.